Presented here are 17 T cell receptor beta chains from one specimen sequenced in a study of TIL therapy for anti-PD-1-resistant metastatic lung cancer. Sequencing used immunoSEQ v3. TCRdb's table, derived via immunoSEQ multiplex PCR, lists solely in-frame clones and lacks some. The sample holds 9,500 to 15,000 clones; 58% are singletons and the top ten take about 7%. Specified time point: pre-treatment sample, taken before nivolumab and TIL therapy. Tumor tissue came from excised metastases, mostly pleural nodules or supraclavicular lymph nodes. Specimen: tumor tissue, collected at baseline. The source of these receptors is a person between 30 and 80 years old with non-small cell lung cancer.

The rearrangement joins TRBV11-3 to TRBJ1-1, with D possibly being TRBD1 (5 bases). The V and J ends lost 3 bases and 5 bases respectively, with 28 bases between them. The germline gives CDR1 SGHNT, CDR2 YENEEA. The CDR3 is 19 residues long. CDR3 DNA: TGTGCCAGCAGCTTCTCGCGCTTTACAGACCCTATGGGGCGGACTGAAGCTTTCTTT. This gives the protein CASSFSRFTDPMGRTEAFF.

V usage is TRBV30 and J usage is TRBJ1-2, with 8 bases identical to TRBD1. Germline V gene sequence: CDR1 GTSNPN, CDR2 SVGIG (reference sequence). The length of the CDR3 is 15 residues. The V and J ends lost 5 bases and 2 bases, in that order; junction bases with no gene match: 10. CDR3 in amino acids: CAWGQGGRGNYGYTF. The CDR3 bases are TGTGCCTGGGGACAGGGAGGCCGTGGGAACTATGGCTACACCTTC.

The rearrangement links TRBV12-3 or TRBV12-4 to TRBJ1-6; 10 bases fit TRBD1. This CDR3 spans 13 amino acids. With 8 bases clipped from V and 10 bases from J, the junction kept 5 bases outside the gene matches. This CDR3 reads CASAGQGDSPLHF. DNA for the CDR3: TGTGCCAGCGCCGGACAGGGGGACTCACCCCTCCACTTT.

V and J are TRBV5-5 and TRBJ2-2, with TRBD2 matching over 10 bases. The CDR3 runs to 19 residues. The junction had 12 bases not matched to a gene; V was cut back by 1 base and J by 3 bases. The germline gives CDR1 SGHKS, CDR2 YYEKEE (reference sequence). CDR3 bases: TGTGCCAGCAGCTTGTGGCTAGCGGGGGTTGAGAAGGACACCGGGGAGCTGTTTTTT. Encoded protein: CASSLWLAGVEKDTGELFF.

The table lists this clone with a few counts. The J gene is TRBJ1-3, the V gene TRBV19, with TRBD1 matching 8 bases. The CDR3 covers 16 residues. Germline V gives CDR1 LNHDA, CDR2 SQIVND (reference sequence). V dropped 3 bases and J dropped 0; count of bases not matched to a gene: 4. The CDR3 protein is CASSILDRASGNTIYF. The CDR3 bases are TGTGCCAGTAGTATCTTGGACAGGGCCTCTGGAAACACCATATATTTT.

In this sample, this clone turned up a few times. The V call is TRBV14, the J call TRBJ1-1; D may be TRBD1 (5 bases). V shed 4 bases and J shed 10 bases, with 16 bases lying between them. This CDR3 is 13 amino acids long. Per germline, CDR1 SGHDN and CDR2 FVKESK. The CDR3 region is CASSPPWGGVAFF. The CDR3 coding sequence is TGTGCCAGCAGCCCCCCATGGGGGGGAGTAGCTTTCTTT.

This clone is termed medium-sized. The CDR3 sequence: CASSLGDLNYGYTF. The CDR3 coding sequence is TGTGCCAGCAGTTTAGGGGACCTTAACTATGGCTACACCTTC. The chain employs TRBV27 and TRBJ1-2, with D possibly matching TRBD1 (5 bases). The germline V gene encodes CDR1 MNHEY and CDR2 SMNVEV (reference sequence). The CDR3 has 14 amino acids. V was clipped by 2 bases and J by 1 base, with 8 bases between them.

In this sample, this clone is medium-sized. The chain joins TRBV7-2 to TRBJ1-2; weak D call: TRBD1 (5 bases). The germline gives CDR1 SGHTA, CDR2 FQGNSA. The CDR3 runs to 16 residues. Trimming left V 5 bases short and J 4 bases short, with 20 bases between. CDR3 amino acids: CASSPWAGKGGYGYTF. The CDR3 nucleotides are TGTGCCAGCAGCCCCTGGGCAGGGAAGGGAGGCTATGGCTACACCTTC.

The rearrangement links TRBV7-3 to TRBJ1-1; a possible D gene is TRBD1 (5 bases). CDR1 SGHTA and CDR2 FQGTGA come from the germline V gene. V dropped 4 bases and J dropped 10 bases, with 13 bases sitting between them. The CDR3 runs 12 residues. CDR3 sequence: CASSSGGDVAFF. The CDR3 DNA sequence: TGTGCCAGCAGCTCTGGAGGGGACGTAGCTTTCTTT.

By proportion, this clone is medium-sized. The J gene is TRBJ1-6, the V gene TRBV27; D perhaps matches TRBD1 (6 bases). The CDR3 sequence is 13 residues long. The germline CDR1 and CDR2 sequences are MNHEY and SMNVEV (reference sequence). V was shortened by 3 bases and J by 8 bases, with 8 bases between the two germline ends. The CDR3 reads CASSFQGHSPLHF. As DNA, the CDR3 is TGTGCCAGCAGTTTCCAGGGGCATTCACCCCTCCACTTT.

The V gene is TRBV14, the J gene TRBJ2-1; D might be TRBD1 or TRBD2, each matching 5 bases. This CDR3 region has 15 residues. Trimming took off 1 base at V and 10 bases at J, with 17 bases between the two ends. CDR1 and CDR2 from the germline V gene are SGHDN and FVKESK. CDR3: CASSQGGTGGREQFF. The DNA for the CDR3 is TGTGCCAGCAGCCAAGGGGGGACCGGCGGTAGGGAGCAGTTCTTC.

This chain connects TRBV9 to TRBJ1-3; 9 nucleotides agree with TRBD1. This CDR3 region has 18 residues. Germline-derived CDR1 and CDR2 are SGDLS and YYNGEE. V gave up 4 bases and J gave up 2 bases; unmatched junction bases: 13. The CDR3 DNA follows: TGTGCCAGCAGCAGGAACAGGGGGCTCATGGTCGCTGGAAACACCATATATTTT. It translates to CASSRNRGLMVAGNTIYF.

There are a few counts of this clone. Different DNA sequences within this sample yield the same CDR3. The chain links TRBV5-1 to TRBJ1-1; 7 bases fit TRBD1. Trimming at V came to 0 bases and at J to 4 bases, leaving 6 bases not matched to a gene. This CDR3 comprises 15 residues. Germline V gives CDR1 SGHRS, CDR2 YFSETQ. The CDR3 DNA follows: TGCGCCAGCAGCTTGGTTCTCAGGGGGAGCACTGAAGCTTTCTTT. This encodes CASSLVLRGSTEAFF.

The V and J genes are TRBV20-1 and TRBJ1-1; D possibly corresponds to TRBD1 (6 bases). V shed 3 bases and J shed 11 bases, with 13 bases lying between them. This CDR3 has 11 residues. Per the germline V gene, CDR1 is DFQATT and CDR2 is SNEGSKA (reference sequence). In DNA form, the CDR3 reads TGCAGTGCTAGTAGGGGGAGTGAGGCTTTCTTT. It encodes CSASRGSEAFF.

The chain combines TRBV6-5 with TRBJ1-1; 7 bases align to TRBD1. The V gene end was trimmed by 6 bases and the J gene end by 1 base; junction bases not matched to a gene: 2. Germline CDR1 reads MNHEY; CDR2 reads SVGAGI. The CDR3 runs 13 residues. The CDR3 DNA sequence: TGTGCCAGCAGGGGACAGAGGAACACTGAAGCTTTCTTT. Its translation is CASRGQRNTEAFF.

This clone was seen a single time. The CDR3 nucleotides read TGCGCCAGCAGCTTGACAGGGGCTAGACGCTACGAGCAGTACTTC. Translated: CASSLTGARRYEQYF. The chain is built from TRBV5-1 and TRBJ2-7; 7 positions match TRBD1. Germline V gives CDR1 SGHRS, CDR2 YFSETQ. The V segment lost 1 base and the J segment 3 bases; nucleotides outside the gene matches: 7. This CDR3 has 15 residues.

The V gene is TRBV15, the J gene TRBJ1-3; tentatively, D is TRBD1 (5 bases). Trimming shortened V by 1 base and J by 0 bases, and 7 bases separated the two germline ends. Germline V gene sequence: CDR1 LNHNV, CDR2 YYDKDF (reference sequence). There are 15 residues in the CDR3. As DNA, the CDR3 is TGTGCCACCAGCAGAGTCGGGGGCTCTGGAAACACCATATATTTT. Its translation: CATSRVGGSGNTIYF.